The text below deals with one TCR beta chain. Its antigen remains unidentified. These data come from a study of T cells expressing NK-cell markers. Study at large: It was from sorted CD3+CD56+NKG2C+, CD3+CD56+NKG2C- and CD3+CD56-NKG2C+ T cells that TCR beta repertoires came. Within the sequenced cohort of eight donors, seven exhibited HCMV seropositivity and one was seronegative. The study, taken as a whole, reports: In several donors, dominant CD3+CD56+NKG2C+ clones formed about 1.0-8% of CD8+ cells.

CDR3 length: 12 residues. Synthesis of TCR beta cDNA relied on 5'RACE template switching carrying UMIs. Following a re-call of the 5' RACE reads, TCRdb has one entry per CDR3 protein and lacks DNA. This sample contains about 550,000 distinct CDR3 sequences. This chain connects TRBV12-3 or TRBV12-4 to TRBJ1-4; no DNA is available, so the TRBD1 call from TCRdb remains unchecked. The sample was blood T cells: a sorted CD56 or NKG2C T cell subset, CD4+ or CD8+ T cells, or bulk PBMC T cells (not recorded which). The source of this sequence is a man aged 18 to 30 in good health. This CDR3 is CATWGPNEKLFF.